The rows below give T cell receptor beta chains drawn from one sample of a study of cytomegalovirus exposure and HLA in healthy donors. The method was immunoSEQ multiplex PCR; TCRdb's version includes in-frame clones alone and lacks a portion of them. In all, the sample yields tens of thousands of clones. The specimen was PBMCs. The receptors come from a man in his fifties in good health and CMV-seronegative. CDR3s include the opening cysteine and the closing phenylalanine or tryptophan. The order of the fields is J gene, D gene, V gene, CDR3 DNA, CDR3 protein. The D gene is left open where the match is weak.

>TRBJ1-5|-|TRBV19
TGTGCCAGTAGTATAGCCCGTCGGGGGAGCCAGCCCCAGCATTTT
CASSIARRGSQPQHF
>TRBJ1-2|TRBD1|TRBV19
TGTGCCAGTAGTATCCCCGGACAGGGCCGCTATGGCTACACCTTC
CASSIPGQGRYGYTF
>TRBJ2-7|TRBD1|TRBV5-1
TGCGCCAGCAGCGGACAGGGGGCGAGGTACGAGCAGTACTTC
CASSGQGARYEQYF
>TRBJ2-7|TRBD2|TRBV6-5
TGTGCCAGCAGTTACTCGTCCGGGACTATCAGATACGGGCAGTACTTC
CASSYSSGTIRYGQYF
>TRBJ2-1|-|TRBV5-6
TGTGCCAGCAGCGCGGGACCGAGCTCCTACAATGAGCAGTTCTTC
CASSAGPSSYNEQFF
>TRBJ1-3|-|TRBV7-2
TGTGCCAGCAGCTTAGTAGGGGGGGGAACTGGAAACACCATATATTTT
CASSLVGGGTGNTIYF
>TRBJ1-5|TRBD1|TRBV19
TGTGCCAGTAGGGATAGGACAGGAACATATCAGCCCCAGCATTTT
CASRDRTGTYQPQHF
>TRBJ1-4|-|TRBV28
TGTGCCAGCAGTCAGGGGCCTAATGAAAAACTGTTTTTT
CASSQGPNEKLFF
>TRBJ1-2|-|TRBV2
TGTGCCACCGTCGGACTTCTAGGCGGCTACACCTTC
CATVGLLGGYTF
>TRBJ1-1|-|TRBV6-6
TGTGCCAGCAGTTACGGAAAAACCGGGGGAGCTTTCTTT
CASSYGKTGGAFF
>TRBJ1-2|-|TRBV2
TGTGCCAGCAGGCCTTCGGAGGGATCCTATGGCTACACCTTC
CASRPSEGSYGYTF
>TRBJ1-2|-|TRBV7-9
TGTGCCAGCAGCTCGCAGGACTATACCTATGGCTACACCTTC
CASSSQDYTYGYTF
>TRBJ2-3|-|TRBV27
TGTGCCAGCAGTTTATCGATAACGGGGGATACGCAGTATTTT
CASSLSITGDTQYF
>TRBJ2-5|-|TRBV9
TGTGCCAGCAGCGTAGGTCCACTTAAAGAGACCCAGTACTTC
CASSVGPLKETQYF
>TRBJ2-7|-|TRBV11-2
TGTGCCAGCAACGATGCTATCAGAGGAGACGGGTCCTACGAGCAGTACTTC
CASNDAIRGDGSYEQYF
>TRBJ1-1|TRBD1|TRBV13
TGTGCCAGCAGCTTTGACAGGGGGCTGAACACTGAAGCTTTCTTT
CASSFDRGLNTEAFF
>TRBJ1-2|-|TRBV6-1
TGTGCCAGCAGTGGCACGACAGAGAACTATGGCTACACCTTC
CASSGTTENYGYTF
>TRBJ1-6|-|TRBV4-1
TGCGCCAGCAGCCAAGATCCCCTAGCCTACAATTCACCCCTCCACTTT
CASSQDPLAYNSPLHF
>TRBJ1-3|TRBD1|TRBV4-3
TGCGCCAGCAGCCAAGAACCAGGCGGGACAGACTCTGGAAACACCATATATTTT
CASSQEPGGTDSGNTIYF
>TRBJ1-5|-|TRBV5-5
TGTGCCAGCAGCCCCCGACAGGACGTGGGCAATCAGCCCCAGCATTTT
CASSPRQDVGNQPQHF
>TRBJ1-2|-|TRBV5-1
TGCGCCAGCAGCTTGGAGGGGCAGAATGGCTACACCTTC
CASSLEGQNGYTF
>TRBJ2-7|TRBD1|TRBV15
TGTGCCACCAGTAGTCCGGGACAGGCGGTCAAAGAGCAGTACTTC
CATSSPGQAVKEQYF
>TRBJ1-1|TRBD1|TRBV28
TGTGCCAGCAGGGCTGTGACAGGGGGGAGGAACACTGAAGCTTTCTTT
CASRAVTGGRNTEAFF
>TRBJ1-4|-|TRBV10-3
TGTGCCATCAGTGAGTCGCAGCCCCAGGGAAAACTGTTTTTT
CAISESQPQGKLFF
>TRBJ1-2|-|TRBV13
TGTGCCAGCAGCTTGTTGGGGGGAAACTATGGCTACACCTTC
CASSLLGGNYGYTF
>TRBJ1-2|-|TRBV5-1
TGCGCCAGCAGCTTGGGCGGGACGGAGAACTATGGCTACACCTTC
CASSLGGTENYGYTF
>TRBJ2-1|-|TRBV27
TGTGCCAGCAGTCCAACAGGGAAACCGGACAATGAGCAGTTCTTC
CASSPTGKPDNEQFF
>TRBJ1-5|-|TRBV19
TGTGCCAGTAGTATCGGGGGTGATCAGCCCCAGCATTTT
CASSIGGDQPQHF
>TRBJ1-3|-|TRBV14
TGTGCCAGCAGCCTTATAGGGGTCAGCTCTGGAAACACCATATATTTT
CASSLIGVSSGNTIYF
>TRBJ1-5|TRBD1|TRBV2
TGTGCCAGCAGGCCCTGGGACAGGGGAAATCAGCCCCAGCATTTT
CASRPWDRGNQPQHF
>TRBJ2-7|TRBD1|TRBV6-4
TGTGCCAGCAGCCTCGGACAGGACAACTCCTACGAGCAGTACTTC
CASSLGQDNSYEQYF
>TRBJ2-7|TRBD1|TRBV6-5
TGTGCCAGCAGTTACTCGGCAGGGGGCATGGACGAGCAGTACTTC
CASSYSAGGMDEQYF
>TRBJ2-7|TRBD1|TRBV5-1
TGCGCCAGCAGCAGAAGGACAGGGGGCGCCGAGCAGTACTTC
CASSRRTGGAEQYF
>TRBJ2-7|TRBD2|TRBV5-6
TGTGCCAGCAGCTCCGGGACTAGGGAGCAGTACTTC
CASSSGTREQYF
>TRBJ2-6|-|TRBV7-9
TGTGCCAGCAGCTCGTACAGGGCTGGGGCTGGGGCCAACGTCCTGACTTTC
CASSSYRAGAGANVLTF
>TRBJ1-4|-|TRBV4-3
TGCGCCAGCAGCCAAGATCCCTTCCGGGAAAAACTGTTTTTT
CASSQDPFREKLFF
>TRBJ1-4|-|TRBV5-4
TGTGCCAGCAGCGTCGACATTGGGGAAAAACTGTTTTTT
CASSVDIGEKLFF
>TRBJ1-2|TRBD1|TRBV6-5
TGTGCCAGCAGTTACGTTCAACTGGACAGGGCCTATGGCTACACCTTC
CASSYVQLDRAYGYTF
>TRBJ2-1|-|TRBV7-9
TGTGCCAGCAGCTTTGGGGCGGGACCTTACAATGAGCAGTTCTTC
CASSFGAGPYNEQFF
>TRBJ1-1|-|TRBV30
TGTGCCTGGAGCGCACAGGACGGCACTGAAGCTTTCTTT
CAWSAQDGTEAFF
>TRBJ1-1|-|TRBV7-9
TGTGCCAGCAGCTTAGCAGGGGTGGACACTGAAGCTTTCTTT
CASSLAGVDTEAFF
>TRBJ2-7|-|TRBV13
TGTGCCAGCAGCTTAACTTCCGAACCCCGGGACACCCGCTACGAGCAGTACTTC
CASSLTSEPRDTRYEQYF
>TRBJ2-7|TRBD2|TRBV6-5
TGTGCCAGCAGGAATGGGGGGGGCTACGAGCAGTACTTC
CASRNGGGYEQYF
>TRBJ2-2|-|TRBV19
TGTGCCAGTAGTATCATCGAGCAGGGGAGGCTGTTTTTT
CASSIIEQGRLFF
>TRBJ1-1|-|TRBV4-1
TGCGCCAGCAGCCAAAGGTTAGGACTGGGCACTGAAGCTTTCTTT
CASSQRLGLGTEAFF
>TRBJ1-6|-|TRBV7-6
TGTGCCAGCAGCTCTCGACAGCCCTATAATTCACCCCTCCACTTT
CASSSRQPYNSPLHF
>TRBJ2-7|TRBD2|TRBV7-8
TGTGCCAGCAGCTTCGGGACTAGCGGGGCCAGCTCCTACGAGCAGTACTTC
CASSFGTSGASSYEQYF
>TRBJ1-4|TRBD1|TRBV25-1
TGTGCCAGCCTAAACGACAGGGGTCATGAAAAACTGTTTTTT
CASLNDRGHEKLFF
>TRBJ2-1|TRBD2|TRBV19
TGTGCCAGTAGGGGGGAAAAGGGGCGGGGGGCCCAGGGTTCCCACAATGAGCAGTTCTTC
CASRGEKGRGAQGSHNEQFF
>TRBJ1-1|-|TRBV5-1
TGCGCCAGCAGCTTGGTACCTATGAACACTGAAGCTTTCTTT
CASSLVPMNTEAFF
>TRBJ1-1|-|TRBV5-1
TGCGCCAGCAGCTTGGTCAGGTCTGAAGCTTTCTTT
CASSLVRSEAFF
>TRBJ2-7|-|TRBV19
TGTGCCAGTAGTATAGTCGACAGGACCTACGAGCAGTACTTC
CASSIVDRTYEQYF
>TRBJ1-1|-|TRBV7-9
TGTGCCAGCAGCGACCGAGAGGTGAACACTGAAGCTTTCTTT
CASSDREVNTEAFF
>TRBJ1-4|TRBD1|TRBV28
TGTGCCAGCAGTTTTTATGAAGGGGGCGGAACTAATGAAAAACTGTTTTTT
CASSFYEGGGTNEKLFF
>TRBJ2-1|TRBD1|TRBV29-1
TGCAGCGCCGGGACAGGGGACAATGAGCAGTTCTTC
CSAGTGDNEQFF